What follows describes a single T cell receptor (beta chain). Its matching antigen is unknown. Mismatch repair deficiency was confirmed in all patients, by PCR or immunohistochemistry. The TCR-sequenced patients were three responders to pembrolizumab. In germline, CDR1 is SEHNR, CDR2 FQNEAQ (reference sequence). V dropped 5 bases and J dropped 1 base, with 12 bases sitting between them. The CDR3 is made up of 15 amino acids. Using immunoSEQ multiplex PCR, the repertoire was profiled, and TCRdb retains in-frame clones only, with some absent. This repertoire shows 120,000 or so clones, approximately 91% found once; its top ten account for 10% to 15%. This entry is derived from a study of PD-1 blockade in mismatch repair-deficient tumors. Study summary: Patients had eleven to twelve mismatch repair-deficient cancer types, all previously treated and progressing.

Study-wide findings and caveats: Tumor-resident clones, often undetectable pretreatment in blood, expanded then contracted after pembrolizumab.

This receptor was identified in an adult with mismatch repair-deficient cancer. The chain recombines TRBV7-9 with TRBJ1-5; D is unresolved. Sequenced material: peripheral blood, taken approximately 69 weeks after starting pembrolizumab. This chain's CDR3 is CASSRGPGSNQPQHF. CDR3 DNA sequence: TGTGCCAGCAGCCGAGGACCGGGGAGCAATCAGCCCCAGCATTTT.